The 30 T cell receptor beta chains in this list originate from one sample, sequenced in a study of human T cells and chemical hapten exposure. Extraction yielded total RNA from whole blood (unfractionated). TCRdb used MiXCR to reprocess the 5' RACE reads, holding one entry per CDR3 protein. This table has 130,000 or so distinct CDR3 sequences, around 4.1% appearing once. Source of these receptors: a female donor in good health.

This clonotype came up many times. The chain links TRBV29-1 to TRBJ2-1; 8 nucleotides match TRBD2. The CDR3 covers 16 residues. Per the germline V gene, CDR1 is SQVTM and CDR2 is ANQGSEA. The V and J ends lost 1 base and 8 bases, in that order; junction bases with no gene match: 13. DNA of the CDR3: TGCAGCGTTGAAGGCGGGGACGGGGGGGCCATCCATGAGCAGTTCTTC. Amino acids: CSVEGGDGGAIHEQFF.

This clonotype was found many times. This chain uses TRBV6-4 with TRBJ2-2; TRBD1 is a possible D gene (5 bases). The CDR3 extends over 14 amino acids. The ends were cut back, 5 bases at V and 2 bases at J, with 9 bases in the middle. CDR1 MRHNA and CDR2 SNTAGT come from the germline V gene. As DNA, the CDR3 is TGTGCCAGCAGTCCAGGGATTAACACCGGGGAGCTGTTTTTT. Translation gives CASSPGINTGELFF.

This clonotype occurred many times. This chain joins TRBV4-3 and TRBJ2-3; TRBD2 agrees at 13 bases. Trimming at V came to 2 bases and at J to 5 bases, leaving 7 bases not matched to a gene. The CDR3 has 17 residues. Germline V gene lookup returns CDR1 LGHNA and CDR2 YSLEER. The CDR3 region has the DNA TGCGCCAGCAGCCAAAGACTAGCGGGGGGTCCGGGAGATACGCAGTATTTT. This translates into CASSQRLAGGPGDTQYF.

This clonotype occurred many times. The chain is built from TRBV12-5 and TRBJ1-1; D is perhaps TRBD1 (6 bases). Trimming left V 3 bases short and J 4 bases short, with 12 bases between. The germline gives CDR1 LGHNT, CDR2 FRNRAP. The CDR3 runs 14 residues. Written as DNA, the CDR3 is TGTGCTAGTGGTTTCCAGGGGCTTATCACTGAAGCTTTCTTT. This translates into CASGFQGLITEAFF.

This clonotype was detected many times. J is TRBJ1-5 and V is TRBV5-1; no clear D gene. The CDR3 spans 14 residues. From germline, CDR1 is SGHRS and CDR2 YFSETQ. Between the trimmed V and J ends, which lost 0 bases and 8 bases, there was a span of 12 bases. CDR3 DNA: TGCGCCAGCAGCTTGGACAGCGGGGTGGAGCCCCAGCATTTT. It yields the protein CASSLDSGVEPQHF.

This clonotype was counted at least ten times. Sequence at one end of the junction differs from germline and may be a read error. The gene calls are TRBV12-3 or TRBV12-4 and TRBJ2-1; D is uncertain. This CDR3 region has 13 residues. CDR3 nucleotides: TGTGCCAGCAGTTTCCGCTCCAACAATGAGCAGTTCTTC. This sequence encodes CASSFRSNNEQFF.

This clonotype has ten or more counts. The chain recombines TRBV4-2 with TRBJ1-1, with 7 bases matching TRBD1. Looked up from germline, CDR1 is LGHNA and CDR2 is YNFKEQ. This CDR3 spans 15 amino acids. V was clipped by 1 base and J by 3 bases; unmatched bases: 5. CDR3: CASSQVTGVDTEAFF. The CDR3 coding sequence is TGTGCCAGCAGCCAAGTCACAGGGGTGGACACTGAAGCTTTCTTT.

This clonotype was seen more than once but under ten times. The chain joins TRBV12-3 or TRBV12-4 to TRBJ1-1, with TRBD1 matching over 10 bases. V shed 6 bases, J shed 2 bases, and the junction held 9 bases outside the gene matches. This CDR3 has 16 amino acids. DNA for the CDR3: TGTGCCAGCAGAACGCGTGGACAGGGGGTAAACACTGAAGCTTTCTTT. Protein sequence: CASRTRGQGVNTEAFF.

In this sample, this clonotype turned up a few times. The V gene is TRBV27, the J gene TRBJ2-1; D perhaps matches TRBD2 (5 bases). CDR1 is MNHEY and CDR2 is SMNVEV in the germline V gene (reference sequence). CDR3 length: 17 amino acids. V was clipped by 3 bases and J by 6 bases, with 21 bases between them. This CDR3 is CASSFGASLFSPNEQFF. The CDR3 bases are TGTGCCAGCAGTTTTGGTGCTAGCCTTTTTTCGCCCAATGAGCAGTTCTTC.

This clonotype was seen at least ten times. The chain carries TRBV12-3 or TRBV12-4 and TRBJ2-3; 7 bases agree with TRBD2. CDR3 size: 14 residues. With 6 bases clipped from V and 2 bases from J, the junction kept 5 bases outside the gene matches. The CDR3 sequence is CASSPLAATDTQYF. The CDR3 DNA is TGTGCCAGCAGCCCTCTAGCGGCCACAGATACGCAGTATTTT.

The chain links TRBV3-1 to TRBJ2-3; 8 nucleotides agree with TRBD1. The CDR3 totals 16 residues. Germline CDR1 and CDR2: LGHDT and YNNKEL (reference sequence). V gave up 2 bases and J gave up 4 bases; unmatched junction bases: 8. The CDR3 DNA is TGTGCCAGCAGCCAAACACTACAGGGGGAGGCAGATACGCAGTATTTT. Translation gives CASSQTLQGEADTQYF.

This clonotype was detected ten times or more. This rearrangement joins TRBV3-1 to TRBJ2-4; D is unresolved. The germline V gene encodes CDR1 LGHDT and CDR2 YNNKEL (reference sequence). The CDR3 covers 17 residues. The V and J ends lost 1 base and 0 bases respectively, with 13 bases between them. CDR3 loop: CASSQVSRALAKNIQYF. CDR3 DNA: TGTGCCAGCAGCCAAGTTTCCCGGGCTTTAGCCAAAAACATTCAGTACTTC.

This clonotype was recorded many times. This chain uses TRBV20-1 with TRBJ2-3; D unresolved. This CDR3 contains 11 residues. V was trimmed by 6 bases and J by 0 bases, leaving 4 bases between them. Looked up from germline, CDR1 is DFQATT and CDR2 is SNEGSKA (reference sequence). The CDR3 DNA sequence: TGCAGTGCCCCAAGCACAGATACGCAGTATTTT. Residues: CSAPSTDTQYF.

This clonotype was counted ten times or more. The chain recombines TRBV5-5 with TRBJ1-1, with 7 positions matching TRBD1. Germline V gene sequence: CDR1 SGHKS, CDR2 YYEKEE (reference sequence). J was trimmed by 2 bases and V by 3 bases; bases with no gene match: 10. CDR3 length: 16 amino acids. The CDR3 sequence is CASSSQRTGFNTEAFF. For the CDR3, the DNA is TGTGCCAGCAGCTCCCAGCGGACAGGTTTTAACACTGAAGCTTTCTTT.

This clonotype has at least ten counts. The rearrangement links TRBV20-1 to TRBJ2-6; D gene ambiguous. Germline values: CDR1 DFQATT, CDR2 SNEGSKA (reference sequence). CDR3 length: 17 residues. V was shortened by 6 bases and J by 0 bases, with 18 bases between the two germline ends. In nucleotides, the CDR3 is TGCAGTGCCTTCTTACCCATACCCGGCTCTGGGGCCAACGTCCTGACTTTC. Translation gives CSAFLPIPGSGANVLTF.

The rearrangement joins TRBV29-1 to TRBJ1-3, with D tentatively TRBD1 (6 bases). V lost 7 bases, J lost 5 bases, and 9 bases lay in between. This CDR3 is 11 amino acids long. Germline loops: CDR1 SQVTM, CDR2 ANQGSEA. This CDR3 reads CSEDRRNTIYF. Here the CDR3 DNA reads TGCAGCGAGGACAGAAGAAACACCATATATTTT.

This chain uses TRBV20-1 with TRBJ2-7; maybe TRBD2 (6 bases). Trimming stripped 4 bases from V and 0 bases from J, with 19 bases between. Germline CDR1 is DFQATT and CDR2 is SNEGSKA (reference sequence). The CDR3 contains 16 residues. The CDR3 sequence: CSAKTWGDVSSYEQYF. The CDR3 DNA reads TGCAGTGCTAAGACTTGGGGGGACGTTAGCTCCTACGAGCAGTACTTC.

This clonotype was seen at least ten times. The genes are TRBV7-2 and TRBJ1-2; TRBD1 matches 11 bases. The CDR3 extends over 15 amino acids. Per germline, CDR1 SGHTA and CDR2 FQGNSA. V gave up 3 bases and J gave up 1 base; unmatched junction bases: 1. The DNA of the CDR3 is TGTGCCAGCAGCTTTGGGACAGGGGGTAACTATGGCTACACCTTC. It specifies CASSFGTGGNYGYTF.

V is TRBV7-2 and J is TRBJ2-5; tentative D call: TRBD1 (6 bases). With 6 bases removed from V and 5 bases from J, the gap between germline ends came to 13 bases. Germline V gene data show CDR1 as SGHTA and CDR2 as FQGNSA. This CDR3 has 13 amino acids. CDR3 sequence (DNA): TGTGCCAGCAGGTCAGGGGTCGGCGAGACCCAGTACTTC. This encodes CASRSGVGETQYF.

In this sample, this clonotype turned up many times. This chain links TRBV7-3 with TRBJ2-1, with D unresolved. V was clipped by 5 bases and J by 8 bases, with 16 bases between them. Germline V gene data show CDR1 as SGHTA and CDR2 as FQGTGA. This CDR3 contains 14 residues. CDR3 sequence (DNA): TGTGCCAGCAGCCCCGAGCCCTTTAACCATGAGCAGTTCTTC. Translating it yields CASSPEPFNHEQFF.

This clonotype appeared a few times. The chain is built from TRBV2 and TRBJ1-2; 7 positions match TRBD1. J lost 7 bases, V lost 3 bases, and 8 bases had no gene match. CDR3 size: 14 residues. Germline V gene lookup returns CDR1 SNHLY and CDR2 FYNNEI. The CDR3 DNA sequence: TGTGCCAGCAGTGATCCGCGACAGGGAACTGGCTACACCTTC. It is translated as CASSDPRQGTGYTF. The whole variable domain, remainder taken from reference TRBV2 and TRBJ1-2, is EPEVTQTPSHQVTQMGQEVILRCVPISNHLYFYWYRQILGQKVEFLVSFYNNEISEKSEIFDDQFSVERPDGSNFTLKIRSTKLEDSAMYFCASSDPRQGTGYTFGSGTRLTVV.

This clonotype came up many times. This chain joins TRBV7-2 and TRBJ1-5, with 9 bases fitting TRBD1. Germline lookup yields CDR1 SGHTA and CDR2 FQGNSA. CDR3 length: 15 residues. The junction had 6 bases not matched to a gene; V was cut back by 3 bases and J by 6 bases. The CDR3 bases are TGTGCCAGCAGCTTGGCGGGACAGGGAACTCAGCCCCAGCATTTT. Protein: CASSLAGQGTQPQHF.

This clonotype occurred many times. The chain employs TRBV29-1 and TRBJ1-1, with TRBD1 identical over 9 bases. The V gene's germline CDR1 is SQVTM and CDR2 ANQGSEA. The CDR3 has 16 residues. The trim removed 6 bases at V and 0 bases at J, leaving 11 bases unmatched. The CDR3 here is CSVGGNRGLLNTEAFF. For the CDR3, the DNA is TGCAGCGTCGGCGGGAACAGGGGGCTCCTGAACACTGAAGCTTTCTTT.

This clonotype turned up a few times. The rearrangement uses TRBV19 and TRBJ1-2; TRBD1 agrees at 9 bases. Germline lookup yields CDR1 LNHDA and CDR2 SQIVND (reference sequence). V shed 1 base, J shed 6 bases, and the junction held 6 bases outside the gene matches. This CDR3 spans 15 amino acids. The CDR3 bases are TGTGCCAGTAGTATAGTCGGGACAGGGAACCATGGCTACACCTTC. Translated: CASSIVGTGNHGYTF.

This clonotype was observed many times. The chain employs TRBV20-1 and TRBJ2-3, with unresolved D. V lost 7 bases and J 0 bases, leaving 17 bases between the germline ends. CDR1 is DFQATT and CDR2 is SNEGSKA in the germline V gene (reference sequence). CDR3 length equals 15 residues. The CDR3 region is CSVSRRTSSTDTQYF. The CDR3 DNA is TGCAGTGTCTCGCGAAGGACCTCTAGCACAGATACGCAGTATTTT.

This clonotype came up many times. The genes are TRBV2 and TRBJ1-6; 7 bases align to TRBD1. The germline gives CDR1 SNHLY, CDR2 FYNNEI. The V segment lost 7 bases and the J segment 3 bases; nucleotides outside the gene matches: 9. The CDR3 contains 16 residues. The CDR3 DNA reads TGTGCCAGCACCACGACAGGGACGGTCTATAATTCACCCCTCCACTTT. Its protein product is CASTTTGTVYNSPLHF.

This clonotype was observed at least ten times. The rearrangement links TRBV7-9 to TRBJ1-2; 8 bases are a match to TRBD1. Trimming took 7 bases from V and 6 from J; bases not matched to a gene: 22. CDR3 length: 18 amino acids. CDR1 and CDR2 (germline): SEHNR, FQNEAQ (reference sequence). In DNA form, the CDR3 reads TGTGCCAGCACCACCGGGACAGGCGTTCAATACTTTAAGAATGGCTACACCTTC. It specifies CASTTGTGVQYFKNGYTF.

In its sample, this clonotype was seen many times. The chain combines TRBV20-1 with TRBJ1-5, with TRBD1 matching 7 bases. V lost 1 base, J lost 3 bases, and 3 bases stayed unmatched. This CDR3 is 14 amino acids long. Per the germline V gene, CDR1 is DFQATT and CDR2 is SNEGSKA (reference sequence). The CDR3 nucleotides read TGCAGTGCTAGAGGGGACAGAACCAATCAGCCCCAGCATTTT. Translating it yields CSARGDRTNQPQHF.

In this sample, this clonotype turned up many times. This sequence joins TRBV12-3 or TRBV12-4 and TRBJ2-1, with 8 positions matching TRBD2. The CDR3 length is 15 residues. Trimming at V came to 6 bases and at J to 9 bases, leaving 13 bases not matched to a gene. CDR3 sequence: CASSPPPGGAGEQFF. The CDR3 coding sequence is TGTGCCAGCAGCCCTCCGCCCGGGGGGGCCGGTGAGCAGTTCTTC.

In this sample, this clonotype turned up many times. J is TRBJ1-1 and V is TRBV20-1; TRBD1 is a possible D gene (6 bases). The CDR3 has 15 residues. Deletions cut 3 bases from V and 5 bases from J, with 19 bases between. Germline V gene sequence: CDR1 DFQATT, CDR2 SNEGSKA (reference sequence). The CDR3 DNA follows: TGCAGTGCTAGTGGACAGTTGCAGTGGAGGACTGAAGCTTTCTTT. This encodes CSASGQLQWRTEAFF.